The 27 T cell receptor beta chains below all came from one sample that was sequenced in a study of vaccination and CD4 T cells after COVID-19. Oncomine TCR Beta short-read sequencing was applied to DNA from cultured CD4+ T cells. TCRdb recomputed calls from the PCR reads with MiXCR, one row per CDR3 protein. The sample gives approximately 9,300 distinct CDR3 sequences, more than 35% of which show up once; approximately 15% is in the top ten. The antigens for these receptors are not known. Documented treatment: roughly ten-day PBMC culture with coronavirus spike peptide pools or control peptides (ViraFEST assay). Input material: CD4+ T cells from blood, cultured in vitro. All receptors derive from a human donor who had recovered from COVID-19.

V is TRBV5-1 and J is TRBJ1-4, with 9 bases identical to TRBD1. Losses at the gene ends were 2 bases for V and 10 bases for J; bases not matched to a gene: 3. Looked up from germline, CDR1 is SGHRS and CDR2 is YFSETQ. The CDR3 loop spans 13 amino acids. The CDR3 sequence is CASSFGGQGKLFF. The CDR3 DNA reads TGCGCCAGCAGCTTTGGGGGACAGGGAAAACTGTTTTTT.

This clonotype was counted a few times. The rearrangement joins TRBV12-3 or TRBV12-4 to TRBJ2-1, with 9 bases aligning to TRBD2. The CDR3 extends over 15 amino acids. The V gene end was trimmed by 6 bases and the J gene end by 6 bases; junction bases not matched to a gene: 9. CDR3 sequence (DNA): TGTGCCAGCAGCTCCGGGACTAGCCTTTTCAATGAGCAGTTCTTC. Its protein is CASSSGTSLFNEQFF.

The J gene is TRBJ1-1, the V gene TRBV6-2 or TRBV6-3; D is perhaps TRBD1 (5 bases). With 2 bases removed from V and 4 bases from J, the gap between germline ends came to 14 bases. CDR3 length: 15 residues. CDR1 MNHEY and CDR2 SVGEGT come from the germline V gene. For the CDR3, the DNA is TGTGCCAGCAGTTACCGGGAGGGGCCGAGCACTGAAGCTTTCTTT. It specifies CASSYREGPSTEAFF.

The chain combines TRBV6-1 with TRBJ1-4, with D tentatively TRBD1 (5 bases). Trimming took off 5 bases at V and 7 bases at J, with 14 bases between the two ends. Per germline, CDR1 MNHNS and CDR2 SASEGT. This CDR3 has 14 residues. DNA of the CDR3: TGTGCCAGCAGTCACAGACAGTTCCGTGAAAAACTGTTTTTT. Residues: CASSHRQFREKLFF.

The table lists this clonotype with a few counts. The J gene is TRBJ2-2, the V gene TRBV5-4; possible D gene TRBD1, 6 bases. Germline loops: CDR1 SGHNT, CDR2 YYREEE (reference sequence). CDR3 length: 17 amino acids. Trimming left V 4 bases short and J 4 bases short, with 20 bases between. CDR3 sequence reads: CASSPPGAGAGTGELFF. The CDR3, as DNA: TGTGCCAGCAGCCCCCCTGGGGCAGGGGCGGGCACCGGGGAGCTGTTTTTT.

The chain carries TRBV7-9 and TRBJ1-1, with a possible D match to TRBD1 (5 bases). CDR1 SEHNR and CDR2 FQNEAQ come from the germline V gene (reference sequence). Trimming removed 5 bases at V and 7 bases at J, with 17 bases between. This CDR3 spans 14 amino acids. CDR3 residues: CASSVGRGRFEAFF. CDR3 DNA: TGTGCCAGCAGCGTAGGACGGGGCCGATTTGAAGCTTTCTTT.

This clonotype has a handful of counts. DNA of the CDR3: TGTGCCAGCAGCCCCGGGGGGCTGACCTACGAGCAGTACTTC. Residues: CASSPGGLTYEQYF. This sequence joins TRBV11-2 and TRBJ2-7, with D possibly TRBD2 on 7 matching bases. CDR1 and CDR2 from the germline V gene are SGHAT and FQNNGV. This CDR3 is built from 14 residues. V dropped 5 bases and J dropped 2 bases, with 13 bases sitting between them.

This rearrangement joins TRBV30 to TRBJ2-3; tentatively, D is TRBD2 (6 bases). The ends were cut back, 5 bases at V and 6 bases at J, with 9 bases in the middle. The CDR3 is made up of 11 amino acids. Germline V gene sequence: CDR1 GTSNPN, CDR2 SVGIG (reference sequence). This CDR3 reads CAWLGRDTQYF. The CDR3 DNA reads as TGTGCCTGGCTGGGGAGGGATACGCAGTATTTT.

This clonotype was picked up a small number of times. This chain joins TRBV7-9 and TRBJ1-6; the D is unclear. Germline assignment: CDR1 SEHNR and CDR2 FQNEAQ (reference sequence). V was clipped by 5 bases and J by 9 bases, with 11 bases between them. The CDR3 extends over 13 amino acids. CDR3 sequence reads: CASSPEGGSPLHF. Here the CDR3 DNA reads TGTGCCAGCAGCCCCGAAGGCGGTTCACCCCTCCACTTT.

The chain recombines TRBV18 with TRBJ1-2; no firm D call. The CDR3 loop spans 14 amino acids. Germline values: CDR1 KGHSH, CDR2 LQKENI. Trimming pared 2 bases from V and 8 bases from J, leaving 15 bases between. CDR3 in amino acids: CASSPSSQPSGYTF. The CDR3 DNA sequence: TGTGCCAGCTCACCATCATCCCAGCCGAGCGGCTACACCTTC.

The table lists this clonotype with a few counts. J is TRBJ2-1 and V is TRBV7-9; perhaps D is TRBD1 or TRBD2 (5 bases each). V gave up 5 bases and J gave up 9 bases, with 20 bases separating them. The CDR3 consists of 15 residues. Looked up from germline, CDR1 is SEHNR and CDR2 is FQNEAQ (reference sequence). The CDR3 region is CASSPNLRGDSEQFF. The DNA of the CDR3 is TGTGCCAGCAGCCCTAACTTGAGAGGGGATTCTGAGCAGTTCTTC.

The V and J genes are TRBV7-2 and TRBJ2-7; possible D gene TRBD2, 6 bases. Germline V gene data show CDR1 as SGHTA and CDR2 as FQGNSA. Deletions cut 1 base from V and 0 bases from J, with 13 bases between. The CDR3 has 16 amino acids. The CDR3 coding sequence is TGTGCCAGCAGCTTAGTAGCGGCGGGGCCCTCCTACGAGCAGTACTTC. Its translation is CASSLVAAGPSYEQYF. The full variable domain, with the rest looked up from reference TRBV7-2 and TRBJ2-7, is GAGVSQSPSNKVTEKGKDVELRCDPISGHTALYWYRQSLGQGLEFLIYFQGNSAPDKSGLPSDRFSAERTGGSVSTLTIQRTQQEDSAVYLCASSLVAAGPSYEQYFGPGTRLTVT.

The chain joins TRBV18 to TRBJ1-5, with D unresolved. The germline V gene has CDR1 KGHSH and CDR2 LQKENI. V was pared by 1 base and J by 4 bases, with 5 bases between. The CDR3 totals 13 residues. DNA of the CDR3: TGTGCCAGCTCACCACAACGGAATCAGCCCCAGCATTTT. It is translated as CASSPQRNQPQHF. The variable domain in full, completed from reference TRBV18 and TRBJ1-5, reads NAGVMQNPRHLVRRRGQEARLRCSPMKGHSHVYWYRQLPEEGLKFMVYLQKENIIDESGMPKERFSAEFPKEGPSILRIQQVVRGDSAAYFCASSPQRNQPQHFGDGTRLSIL.

This chain connects TRBV5-4 to TRBJ2-7; D gene uncertain. The CDR3 sequence is 15 residues long. Germline V gene data show CDR1 as SGHNT and CDR2 as YYREEE (reference sequence). V shed 5 bases and J shed 3 bases, with 18 bases lying between them. The CDR3 coding sequence is TGTGCCAGCAGTCTAGGACCAGACACAAACTACGAGCAGTACTTC. This codes for CASSLGPDTNYEQYF.

This clonotype has only a few counts. CDR3 region: CASSFRGQGAEGYGYTF. Here the CDR3 DNA reads TGCGCCAGCAGCTTTAGGGGACAGGGCGCGGAGGGCTATGGCTACACCTTC. V gene TRBV5-1 combines with J gene TRBJ1-2, with 9 bases identical to TRBD1. CDR3 size: 17 residues. Losses at the gene ends were 2 bases for V and 4 bases for J; bases not matched to a gene: 12. CDR1 is SGHRS, CDR2 YFSETQ, per germline. Based on the CDR3 plus reference TRBV5-1 and TRBJ1-2, the full variable domain is KAGVTQTPRYLIKTRGQQVTLSCSPISGHRSVSWYQQTPGQGLQFLFEYFSETQRNKGNFPGRFSGRQFSNSRSEMNVSTLELGDSALYLCASSFRGQGAEGYGYTFGSGTRLTVV.

V is TRBV18 and J is TRBJ1-3; D is undetermined. CDR3 length: 13 residues. From germline, CDR1 is KGHSH and CDR2 LQKENI. V lost 5 bases and J lost 0, with 5 bases in between. The CDR3 here is CASSGVSGNTIYF. The CDR3 DNA reads TGTGCCAGCTCAGGCGTCTCTGGAAACACCATATATTTT.

The chain uses TRBV2 and TRBJ1-5; perhaps TRBD1 as D (5 bases). This CDR3 has 14 amino acids. V lost 11 bases to trimming and J lost 0 bases, with 14 bases between them. Germline V lookup: CDR1 SNHLY, CDR2 FYNNEI. CDR3 region: CASGWGSSNQPQHF. The CDR3, as DNA: TGTGCCTCAGGGTGGGGGTCTAGCAATCAGCCCCAGCATTTT.

CDR3 DNA sequence: TGTGCCAGCAGCTCATTGACAGGGCGTTCTGGAAACACCATATATTTT. Translated: CASSSLTGRSGNTIYF. The chain has TRBV7-2 and TRBJ1-3, with 7 bases aligning to TRBD1. With 4 bases clipped from V and 1 base from J, the junction kept 7 bases outside the gene matches. This CDR3 comprises 16 residues. Germline CDR1 and CDR2: SGHTA and FQGNSA.

The chain carries TRBV20-1 and TRBJ2-2, with a tentative D call TRBD2 (7 bases). The germline gives CDR1 DFQATT, CDR2 SNEGSKA (reference sequence). The CDR3 sequence is 14 residues long. V gave up 6 bases and J gave up 6 bases, with 17 bases separating them. The CDR3 loop is CSAGGGGVPGELFF. As DNA, the CDR3 is TGCAGTGCGGGAGGGGGGGGAGTTCCCGGGGAGCTGTTTTTT.

The J gene is TRBJ1-2, the V gene TRBV6-5; D is perhaps TRBD1 (6 bases). The V end lost 2 bases, the J end lost 7 bases, and 11 bases lay between the germline ends. CDR3 size: 13 residues. Germline values: CDR1 MNHEY, CDR2 SVGAGI. The CDR3 sequence: CASSYAGAVGYTF. The CDR3 DNA reads as TGTGCCAGCAGTTACGCGGGGGCGGTTGGCTACACCTTC.

This clonotype was seen only a few times. The genes are TRBV12-3 or TRBV12-4 and TRBJ1-3, with D hard to call. With 8 bases removed from V and 9 bases from J, the gap between germline ends came to 23 bases. The CDR3 length is 15 residues. The CDR3 reads CASRPLRGWDGTIYF. The DNA for the CDR3 is TGTGCCAGCCGACCCCTCCGGGGTTGGGATGGCACCATATATTTT.

The CDR3 DNA follows: TGTGCCAGCAGCTTGGGGATGAACACTGAAGCTTTCTTT. It is translated as CASSLGMNTEAFF. The chain employs TRBV11-3 and TRBJ1-1; D remains ambiguous. This CDR3 comprises 13 residues. From germline, CDR1 is SGHNT and CDR2 YENEEA. V was clipped by 3 bases and J by 0 bases, with 5 bases between them.

V and J are TRBV27 and TRBJ1-2, with TRBD1 identical over 7 bases. This CDR3 has 17 amino acids. V shed 6 bases, J shed 6 bases, and the junction held 19 bases outside the gene matches. CDR1 and CDR2 from the germline V gene are MNHEY and SMNVEV (reference sequence). DNA of the CDR3: TGTGCCAGCAGCGGGAACAGGACAGGATACCTTACCCATGGCTACACCTTC. Translating gives CASSGNRTGYLTHGYTF.

This clonotype was detected a few times. The genes are TRBV10-3 and TRBJ1-1; D perhaps matches TRBD1 (6 bases). The V and J ends lost 5 bases and 2 bases respectively, with 12 bases between them. The CDR3 is 14 amino acids. The germline CDR1 and CDR2 sequences are ENHRY and SYGVKD. The CDR3 coding sequence is TGTGCCATCAGTCACCGGGACATTAACACTGAAGCTTTCTTT. Protein: CAISHRDINTEAFF.

The V gene is TRBV5-1, the J gene TRBJ1-1, with no clear D. Between the trimmed V and J ends, which lost 0 bases and 1 base, there was a span of 10 bases. CDR1 and CDR2 (germline): SGHRS, YFSETQ. This CDR3 has 15 amino acids. The CDR3 region has the DNA TGCGCCAGCAGCTTGGGGAGCGGGTGGAACACTGAAGCTTTCTTT. Translating gives CASSLGSGWNTEAFF.

The V and J genes are TRBV12-3 or TRBV12-4 and TRBJ1-6; a weak D match, TRBD1 (5 bases). Trimming took 3 bases from V and 7 from J, leaving 7 bases between them. There are 13 residues in the CDR3. The CDR3 reads CASSLGTNSPLHF. DNA for the CDR3: TGTGCCAGCAGTTTGGGGACCAATTCACCCCTCCACTTT.

The chain recombines TRBV2 with TRBJ2-1; D unresolved. CDR1 is SNHLY and CDR2 is FYNNEI in the germline V gene. The germline V and J ends were trimmed by 5 bases and 0 bases, with 14 bases remaining between them. The CDR3 runs 16 residues. CDR3 in amino acids: CASSRSSISSYNEQFF. CDR3 DNA sequence: TGTGCCAGCAGTCGAAGTTCGATCAGCTCCTACAATGAGCAGTTCTTC.